Shown below are 23 T cell receptor beta chains from a single sample sequenced in a study of blood T cell repertoires in COVID-19. TCRdb's table, derived via immunoSEQ multiplex PCR, lists solely in-frame clones and lacks some. Of roughly 200,000 clones in the sample, around nine tenths are singletons; the top ten hold approximately 0.93%. Sequenced material: peripheral blood. These receptors came from a woman aged 18-35 years who had recovered from COVID-19.

The chain links TRBV9 to TRBJ1-2, with TRBD1 identical over 7 bases. V lost 3 bases and J lost 7; bases outside the gene matches: 0. Germline values: CDR1 SGDLS, CDR2 YYNGEE. The CDR3 runs 11 residues. The chain's CDR3 is CASSGQGGYTF. CDR3 in DNA: TGTGCCAGCAGCGGACAGGGTGGCTACACCTTC.

The chain recombines TRBV7-9 with TRBJ2-4, with D perhaps matching TRBD2 (7 bases). V was pared by 1 base and J by 0 bases, with 10 bases between. Germline CDR1 reads SEHNR; CDR2 reads FQNEAQ (reference sequence). This CDR3 has 16 residues. The CDR3 loop reads CASSLDGGRAKNIQYF. In nucleotides, the CDR3 is TGTGCCAGCAGCTTAGACGGGGGGCGAGCCAAAAACATTCAGTACTTC.

Points on this clone: The sample carries other DNA sequences with the same CDR3. The chain has TRBV18 and TRBJ2-7, with 9 bases lining up with TRBD1. The V segment lost 3 bases and the J segment 4 bases; nucleotides outside the gene matches: 1. The germline gives CDR1 KGHSH, CDR2 LQKENI. The CDR3 length is 13 residues. The CDR3 DNA follows: TGTGCCAGCTCACCCGGGACAGGGTACGAGCAGTACTTC. This sequence encodes CASSPGTGYEQYF. Based on the CDR3 plus reference TRBV18 and TRBJ2-7, the full variable domain is NAGVMQNPRHLVRRRGQEARLRCSPMKGHSHVYWYRQLPEEGLKFMVYLQKENIIDESGMPKERFSAEFPKEGPSILRIQQVVRGDSAAYFCASSPGTGYEQYFGPGTRLTVT.

The chain combines TRBV19 with TRBJ1-5; 8 nucleotides match TRBD1. CDR1 and CDR2 from the germline V gene are LNHDA and SQIVND (reference sequence). V shed 5 bases and J 2 bases; nucleotides not matched to a gene: 8. CDR3 length equals 16 residues. The CDR3 nucleotides are TGTGCCAGTAGTTCCTCCCGACAGGGGCGCAATCAGCCCCAGCATTTT. Translated, it gives CASSSSRQGRNQPQHF.

The chain is built from TRBV6-5 and TRBJ1-5, with 9 bases identical to TRBD1. Germline V CDR1 and CDR2: MNHEY, SVGAGI. J was trimmed by 6 bases and V by 4 bases; bases with no gene match: 7. This CDR3 comprises 15 residues. The CDR3 spells CASSSRDREGQPQHF. DNA of the CDR3: TGTGCCAGCAGTTCCAGGGACAGGGAAGGTCAGCCCCAGCATTTT.

The rearrangement uses TRBV7-9 and TRBJ2-7, with D maybe TRBD1 (6 bases). V was shortened by 5 bases and J by 6 bases, with 11 bases between the two germline ends. The CDR3 loop spans 12 amino acids. Germline values: CDR1 SEHNR, CDR2 FQNEAQ (reference sequence). CDR3 amino acids: CASSPGTSEQYF. In nucleotides, the CDR3 is TGTGCCAGCAGCCCGGGGACAAGCGAGCAGTACTTC.

The genes are TRBV5-1 and TRBJ1-1; 9 bases line up with TRBD1. CDR3 size: 16 residues. The V gene end was trimmed by 1 base and the J gene end by 0 bases; junction bases not matched to a gene: 4. CDR1 is SGHRS and CDR2 is YFSETQ in the germline V gene. The CDR3 DNA sequence: TGCGCCAGCAGCTTGACCCGGGACAGGGTGAACACTGAAGCTTTCTTT. Protein product: CASSLTRDRVNTEAFF.

V is TRBV10-1 and J is TRBJ2-7; 9 positions match TRBD1. Germline CDR1 WNHNN, CDR2 SYGVQD (reference sequence). V shed 9 bases and J 5 bases; nucleotides not matched to a gene: 5. This CDR3 contains 12 residues. The CDR3 DNA reads TGCGCCAGGGACAGGGGATTTGACGAGCAGTACTTC. This encodes CARDRGFDEQYF.

This chain joins TRBV4-1 and TRBJ1-2; the D is unclear. Germline CDR1 and CDR2: MGHRA and YSYEKL. V was cut by 1 base and J by 6 bases, with 18 bases left in between. The CDR3 length is 16 residues. The CDR3 loop is CASSQGLGPVLDGYTF. The CDR3 coding sequence is TGCGCCAGCAGCCAAGGGCTGGGCCCCGTGTTGGATGGCTACACCTTC.

The V gene is TRBV6-2 or TRBV6-3, the J gene TRBJ2-7, with TRBD2 identical over 7 bases. CDR3 length: 13 residues. The trim removed 0 bases at V and 7 bases at J, leaving 3 bases unmatched. Germline loops: CDR1 MNHEY, CDR2 SVGEGT. The CDR3 sequence is CASSYSPGREQYV. In nucleotides, the CDR3 is TGTGCCAGCAGTTACTCACCCGGGAGGGAGCAGTACGTC.

J is TRBJ2-5 and V is TRBV27; 12 bases map to TRBD2. Germline V lookup: CDR1 MNHEY, CDR2 SMNVEV (reference sequence). V shed 7 bases, J shed 5 bases, and the junction held 11 bases outside the gene matches. The length of the CDR3 is 16 residues. CDR3 in DNA: TGTGCCAGCAAAACTAGCGGGAGGTCGCATGCGGAGACCCAGTACTTC. Translation gives CASKTSGRSHAETQYF.

The V call is TRBV5-1, the J call TRBJ1-4; 9 bases map to TRBD1. Per germline, CDR1 SGHRS and CDR2 YFSETQ. The CDR3 extends over 14 amino acids. Germline trimming cut 5 bases from V and 6 bases from J; bases unmatched to any gene: 5. The DNA for the CDR3 is TGCGCCAGCAGTCGGACAGGGGTTTATGAAAAACTGTTTTTT. This sequence encodes CASSRTGVYEKLFF.

The rearrangement joins TRBV27 to TRBJ2-3; TRBD2 might be the D (6 bases). V dropped 1 base and J dropped 4 bases, with 18 bases sitting between them. The CDR3 has 17 residues. Germline V gives CDR1 MNHEY, CDR2 SMNVEV (reference sequence). Here the CDR3 DNA reads TGTGCCAGCAGTTTATTGGGGACTCTGCGAGCTGCAGATACGCAGTATTTT. The encoded protein is CASSLLGTLRAADTQYF.

This clone was seen once. V is TRBV19 and J is TRBJ1-1; TRBD1 aligns across 8 bases. V shed 6 bases and J 8 bases; nucleotides not matched to a gene: 8. The CDR3 spans 13 residues. From germline, CDR1 is LNHDA and CDR2 SQIVND (reference sequence). DNA of the CDR3: TGTGCCAGTAGCCAGGACAGGGCAGCGGAAGCTTTCTTT. Residues: CASSQDRAAEAFF.

J is TRBJ1-2 and V is TRBV7-8; no clear D gene. Germline loops: CDR1 SGHVS, CDR2 FQNEAQ. The CDR3 runs 12 residues. V gave up 2 bases and J gave up 8 bases, with 9 bases separating them. In DNA, the CDR3 is TGTGCCAGCAGCTTACTTCAGGAAGGCTACACCTTC. Protein sequence: CASSLLQEGYTF.

The V and J genes are TRBV29-1 and TRBJ1-2; 7 bases line up with TRBD1. The V and J ends lost 6 bases and 5 bases, in that order; junction bases with no gene match: 9. The CDR3 spans 13 residues. CDR1 and CDR2 (germline): SQVTM, ANQGSEA. The CDR3 here is CSVNRGRGYGYTF. CDR3 in DNA: TGCAGCGTAAACAGGGGAAGGGGGTATGGCTACACCTTC. Using reference TRBV29-1 and TRBJ1-2 for the parts outside the CDR3, the full variable domain is SAVISQKPSRDICQRGTSLTIQCQVDSQVTMMFWYRQQPGQSLTLIATANQGSEATYESGFVIDKFPISRPNLTFSTLTVSNMSPEDSSIYLCSVNRGRGYGYTFGSGTRLTVV.

The chain has TRBV7-8 and TRBJ1-2; TRBD1 matches 11 bases. The V and J ends lost 3 bases and 4 bases, in that order; junction bases with no gene match: 10. The CDR3 is made up of 17 amino acids. CDR1 is SGHVS, CDR2 FQNEAQ, per germline. Here the CDR3 DNA reads TGTGCCAGCAGCTTCCGGTGGGACAGGGGGGTGGGCTATGGCTACACCTTC. It is translated as CASSFRWDRGVGYGYTF. The full variable domain, its missing parts supplied by reference TRBV7-8 and TRBJ1-2, is GAGVSQSPRYKVAKRGQDVALRCDPISGHVSLFWYQQALGQGPEFLTYFQNEAQLDKSGLPSDRFFAERPEGSVSTLKIQRTQQEDSAVYLCASSFRWDRGVGYGYTFGSGTRLTVV.

The CDR3 DNA follows: TGCGCCAGCCTCTTCATGGCGGGAGTGAACAACGTCCTGACTTTC. It codes for CASLFMAGVNNVLTF. The J gene is TRBJ2-6, the V gene TRBV5-1, with TRBD2 matching over 7 bases. The trim removed 7 bases at V and 9 bases at J, leaving 13 bases unmatched. CDR1 is SGHRS and CDR2 is YFSETQ in the germline V gene. CDR3 length: 15 residues.

This clone was recorded only once. The chain is built from TRBV11-2 and TRBJ2-1, with a possible D match to TRBD1 (6 bases). Trimming stripped 0 bases from V and 10 bases from J, with 7 bases between. Germline assignment: CDR1 SGHAT and CDR2 FQNNGV. The CDR3 is made up of 12 amino acids. The CDR3 bases are TGTGCCAGCAGCTTAGAAGGGACAGAGCAGTTCTTC. It codes for CASSLEGTEQFF.

The V and J genes are TRBV10-1 and TRBJ2-3; D is unresolved. The V end was cut by 4 bases, the J end by 0 bases, with 14 bases between. The CDR3 loop spans 16 amino acids. In germline, CDR1 is WNHNN, CDR2 SYGVQD (reference sequence). The CDR3 nucleotides read TGCGCCAGCAGTGTATTGGTCAGAATTAGCACAGATACGCAGTATTTT. Amino acid sequence: CASSVLVRISTDTQYF.

This chain uses TRBV5-1 with TRBJ2-5; the D is unclear. The CDR3 is 13 residues long. The germline V gene encodes CDR1 SGHRS and CDR2 YFSETQ. Trimming stripped 4 bases from V and 0 bases from J, with 7 bases between. The CDR3 DNA sequence: TGCGCCAGCAGCCCTGAGTACCAAGAGACCCAGTACTTC. As protein: CASSPEYQETQYF.

The V call is TRBV6-5, the J call TRBJ1-5, with TRBD1 matching 7 bases. V trimming: 6 bases; J trimming: 6 bases; junction bases outside the gene matches: 11. Per the germline V gene, CDR1 is MNHEY and CDR2 is SVGAGI. This CDR3 contains 15 residues. The CDR3 loop is CASSRSDRRFQPQHF. The CDR3 nucleotides are TGTGCCAGCAGCCGCTCGGACAGGAGGTTTCAGCCCCAGCATTTT.

With regard to this clone: The sample holds other DNA sequences that translate to the same CDR3. V and J are TRBV6-5 and TRBJ2-1, with 11 bases identical to TRBD2. The ends lost 6 bases at V and 4 bases at J; junction bases unmatched: 5. The V gene's germline CDR1 is MNHEY and CDR2 SVGAGI. The CDR3 loop spans 15 amino acids. The CDR3, as DNA: TGTGCCAGCAGGGCCCTAGCGGGGGGTTACAATGAGCAGTTCTTC. It translates to CASRALAGGYNEQFF.